The 23 T cell receptor beta chains given below trace back to one sample, sequenced in a study of long-term antiretroviral therapy in people with HIV. With survey level as its setting, the immunoSEQ assay was v3.0. This table comes from immunoSEQ multiplex PCR, and its TCRdb copy is limited to in-frame clones, with some not included. Of 15,000 to 20,000 clones in the sample, around 78% are singletons; the top ten hold roughly 7.5%. The sample here was unsorted PBMCs, taken at the start of antiretroviral therapy, before treatment. The source is a woman in her thirties or forties with HIV.

This clone was seen a few times. Different DNA sequences within this sample yield the same CDR3. The chain joins TRBV19 to TRBJ1-6; 10 nucleotides match TRBD1. The J segment lost 5 bases and the V segment lost 5 bases, leaving 6 bases of the junction unmatched. Germline-derived CDR1 and CDR2 are LNHDA and SQIVND (reference sequence). The CDR3 sequence is 16 residues long. Here the CDR3 reads CASSDGTGVNNSPLHF. DNA for the CDR3: TGTGCCAGTAGTGACGGGACAGGGGTTAATAATTCACCCCTCCACTTT. Looking up the rest from reference TRBV19 and TRBJ1-6 gives the full variable domain: DGGITQSPKYLFRKEGQNVTLSCEQNLNHDAMYWYRQDPGQGLRLIYYSQIVNDFQKGDIAEGYSVSREKKESFPLTVTSAQKNPTAFYLCASSDGTGVNNSPLHFGNGTRLTVT.

This clone has just one count. The V and J genes are TRBV7-7 and TRBJ1-1, with D possibly TRBD1 on 5 matching bases. Germline CDR1 reads SSHAT; CDR2 reads FNYEAQ (reference sequence). The length of the CDR3 is 15 residues. V lost 1 base to trimming and J lost 1 base, with 10 bases between them. The CDR3 sequence is CASSLDNRPNTEAFF. CDR3 nucleotide sequence: TGTGCCAGCAGCTTAGATAACAGGCCGAACACTGAAGCTTTCTTT.

V usage is TRBV7-2 and J usage is TRBJ1-3; D remains unclear. Germline V gene lookup returns CDR1 SGHTA and CDR2 FQGNSA. The V gene lost 5 bases and the J gene lost 0 bases, with 8 bases spanning the gap. The CDR3 spans 14 residues. The CDR3 DNA sequence: TGTGCCAGCAGCCCTCTTACCTCTGGAAACACCATATATTTT. Its protein is CASSPLTSGNTIYF.

The V gene is TRBV19, the J gene TRBJ2-3; 8 positions match TRBD1. V was pared by 5 bases and J by 5 bases, with 6 bases of the junction left unmatched. Germline-derived CDR1 and CDR2 are LNHDA and SQIVND (reference sequence). The CDR3 consists of 14 residues. This CDR3 reads CASSVQGARDTQYF. The CDR3, as DNA: TGTGCCAGTAGTGTGCAGGGGGCGCGAGATACGCAGTATTTT. The full variable domain, completed using reference TRBV19 and TRBJ2-3, is DGGITQSPKYLFRKEGQNVTLSCEQNLNHDAMYWYRQDPGQGLRLIYYSQIVNDFQKGDIAEGYSVSREKKESFPLTVTSAQKNPTAFYLCASSVQGARDTQYFGPGTRLTVL.

V is TRBV4-3 and J is TRBJ2-7, with D possibly TRBD2 on 5 matching bases. The V gene's germline CDR1 is LGHNA and CDR2 YSLEER. The CDR3 is made up of 15 amino acids. The V gene lost 3 bases and the J gene lost 1 base, with 13 bases spanning the gap. The CDR3 coding sequence is TGCGCCAGCAGCCAGGATGACTATCCTTCCTACGAGCAGTACTTC. Its translation: CASSQDDYPSYEQYF.

Only one count was recorded for this clone. This sequence joins TRBV4-1 and TRBJ1-1; possibly TRBD1 for D (6 bases). Trimming cost V 0 bases and J 6 bases, with 11 bases left between them. There are 14 residues in the CDR3. CDR1 MGHRA and CDR2 YSYEKL come from the germline V gene. CDR3 bases: TGCGCCAGCAGCCAAGAAAAAGGGGGGGCTGAAGCTTTCTTT. Amino acid sequence: CASSQEKGGAEAFF.

The chain is built from TRBV7-2 and TRBJ2-7, with no clear D. CDR1 and CDR2 from the germline V gene are SGHTA and FQGNSA. This CDR3 comprises 14 residues. V shed 1 base and J shed 3 bases, with 10 bases lying between them. Here the CDR3 DNA reads TGTGCCAGCAGCTTAGATGGTCTATTCTACGAGCAGTACTTC. This encodes CASSLDGLFYEQYF.

The chain recombines TRBV19 with TRBJ1-2; D perhaps matches TRBD1 (6 bases). The germline V and J ends were trimmed by 3 bases and 0 bases, with 11 bases remaining between them. In germline, CDR1 is LNHDA, CDR2 SQIVND (reference sequence). This CDR3 spans 15 amino acids. The CDR3 bases are TGTGCCAGTAGTATTTCGGGGGCAGCTAACTATGGCTACACCTTC. This translates into CASSISGAANYGYTF. The variable domain in full, with the rest retrieved from reference TRBV19 and TRBJ1-2, is DGGITQSPKYLFRKEGQNVTLSCEQNLNHDAMYWYRQDPGQGLRLIYYSQIVNDFQKGDIAEGYSVSREKKESFPLTVTSAQKNPTAFYLCASSISGAANYGYTFGSGTRLTVV.

Only a few counts were recorded for this clone. This rearrangement joins TRBV7-6 to TRBJ1-3; no definite D call. This CDR3 has 14 residues. CDR1 and CDR2 from the germline V gene are SGHVS and FNYEAQ. Trimming stripped 5 bases from V and 4 bases from J, with 12 bases between. The CDR3 reads CASSPTLQGNTIYF. The CDR3, as DNA: TGTGCCAGCAGCCCAACCCTTCAAGGAAACACCATATATTTT.

A few counts support this clone. The chain combines TRBV4-1 with TRBJ1-2; a weak D match, TRBD1 (6 bases). Germline V CDR1 and CDR2: MGHRA, YSYEKL. The CDR3 runs 16 residues. V was shortened by 2 bases and J by 6 bases, with 19 bases between the two germline ends. CDR3: CASSQPRLGALHGYTF. The CDR3 DNA is TGCGCCAGCAGCCAACCCCGCCTGGGGGCGCTTCATGGCTACACCTTC.

This chain links TRBV9 with TRBJ2-6; TRBD1 might be the D (5 bases). CDR1 and CDR2 (germline): SGDLS, YYNGEE. This CDR3 has 20 amino acids. The V and J ends lost 3 bases and 1 base respectively, with 23 bases between them. CDR3 sequence reads: CASSASFQGLTGSGANVLTF. CDR3 nucleotide sequence: TGTGCCAGCAGCGCCTCGTTTCAGGGTCTTACCGGTTCTGGGGCCAACGTCCTGACTTTC.

This clone turned up a few times. The V gene is TRBV7-9, the J gene TRBJ2-7; D possibly uses TRBD1 or TRBD2 (5 bases each). Looked up from germline, CDR1 is SEHNR and CDR2 is FQNEAQ (reference sequence). The ends were cut back, 6 bases at V and 2 bases at J, with 11 bases in the middle. CDR3 length: 13 residues. CDR3 sequence reads: CASRGDGTYEQYF. The DNA for the CDR3 is TGTGCCAGCAGGGGGGACGGGACCTACGAGCAGTACTTC. Looking up the rest from reference TRBV7-9 and TRBJ2-7 gives the full variable domain: DTGVSQNPRHKITKRGQNVTFRCDPISEHNRLYWYRQTLGQGPEFLTYFQNEAQLEKSRLLSDRFSAERPKGSFSTLEIQRTEQGDSAMYLCASRGDGTYEQYFGPGTRLTVT.

The gene calls are TRBV10-3 and TRBJ1-1; 7 nucleotides agree with TRBD1. J gave up 10 bases and V 5 bases, and 7 bases lay outside the gene matches. The CDR3 totals 12 residues. The V gene's germline CDR1 is ENHRY and CDR2 SYGVKD. The CDR3 sequence: CAISPDRVGAFF. The CDR3 bases are TGTGCCATCAGTCCTGACAGGGTCGGAGCTTTCTTT.

The V gene is TRBV29-1, the J gene TRBJ2-2; 7 nucleotides line up with TRBD2. Per germline, CDR1 SQVTM and CDR2 ANQGSEA. The CDR3 is 16 amino acids. The V and J ends lost 4 bases and 2 bases, in that order; junction bases with no gene match: 10. CDR3 coding DNA: TGCAGCGTTGTTCAATGGGGGAGGGCCAACACCGGGGAGCTGTTTTTT. Encoded protein: CSVVQWGRANTGELFF.

This clone was observed once. The V gene is TRBV28, the J gene TRBJ1-5; 9 bases fit TRBD1. CDR3 size: 17 residues. Germline-derived CDR1 and CDR2 are MDHEN and SYDVKM. V trimming: 5 bases; J trimming: 4 bases; junction bases outside the gene matches: 12. The DNA of the CDR3 is TGTGCCAGCAGTCTCCGGAACAGGGGGCGCCAAAATCAGCCCCAGCATTTT. This sequence encodes CASSLRNRGRQNQPQHF. The full variable domain, its missing parts supplied by reference TRBV28 and TRBJ1-5, is DVKVTQSSRYLVKRTGEKVFLECVQDMDHENMFWYRQDPGLGLRLIYFSYDVKMKEKGDIPEGYSVSREKKERFSLILESASTNQTSMYLCASSLRNRGRQNQPQHFGDGTRLSIL.

The chain is built from TRBV7-3 and TRBJ2-7; D is unresolved. Per germline, CDR1 SGHTA and CDR2 FQGTGA. V was trimmed by 1 base and J by 5 bases, leaving 9 bases between them. This CDR3 is 13 amino acids long. The CDR3 loop reads CASSLSNTHEQYF. The CDR3 nucleotides read TGTGCCAGCAGCTTAAGTAACACCCACGAGCAGTACTTC.

This clone was detected only a few times. The chain carries TRBV19 and TRBJ1-2; D unresolved. This CDR3 has 12 residues. Trimming took 6 bases from V and 3 from J, leaving 8 bases between them. The germline V gene has CDR1 LNHDA and CDR2 SQIVND (reference sequence). The DNA for the CDR3 is TGTGCCAGTAGCGGTACATACTATGGCTACACCTTC. This sequence encodes CASSGTYYGYTF.

V usage is TRBV6-5 and J usage is TRBJ1-2, with a tentative D call TRBD1 (5 bases). CDR1 is MNHEY, CDR2 SVGAGI, per germline. The CDR3 has 12 residues. Trimming stripped 4 bases from V and 10 bases from J, with 13 bases between. CDR3 in DNA: TGTGCCAGCAGTTGGGGGGACGGCTACTACACCTTC. Protein: CASSWGDGYYTF.

CDR3 residues: CASSSLTQRLAGRRETQYF. The DNA of the CDR3 is TGTGCCAGCAGCTCCTTGACGCAACGGCTAGCGGGGAGGAGAGAGACCCAGTACTTC. The chain carries TRBV7-9 and TRBJ2-5; 9 bases line up with TRBD2. J gave up 4 bases and V 4 bases, and 19 bases lay outside the gene matches. The germline V gene encodes CDR1 SEHNR and CDR2 FQNEAQ (reference sequence). The CDR3 has 19 amino acids.

The genes are TRBV9 and TRBJ1-1, with 8 nucleotides matching TRBD1. J gave up 0 bases and V 0 bases, and 7 bases lay outside the gene matches. The CDR3 length is 17 residues. The V gene's germline CDR1 is SGDLS and CDR2 YYNGEE. The CDR3 sequence is CASSVGDRGLMNTEAFF. CDR3 bases: TGTGCCAGCAGCGTAGGAGACAGGGGACTCATGAACACTGAAGCTTTCTTT.

A single count supports this clone. The chain carries TRBV9 and TRBJ2-3; 8 bases line up with TRBD2. V dropped 6 bases and J dropped 0; count of bases not matched to a gene: 15. This CDR3 comprises 18 residues. Germline V gives CDR1 SGDLS, CDR2 YYNGEE. CDR3 coding DNA: TGTGCCAGCACCAACCAAAGAACTAGCGGAACTAGCACAGATACGCAGTATTTT. As protein: CASTNQRTSGTSTDTQYF.

V usage is TRBV5-1 and J usage is TRBJ2-5; no definite D call. The CDR3 totals 13 residues. Germline-derived CDR1 and CDR2 are SGHRS and YFSETQ. Trimming cost V 0 bases and J 5 bases, with 8 bases left between them. The CDR3 nucleotides are TGCGCCAGCAGCTTGGGTTCGCGGGAGACCCAGTACTTC. Its translation is CASSLGSRETQYF.

The V and J genes are TRBV18 and TRBJ1-5, with D tentatively TRBD1 (5 bases). This CDR3 region has 17 residues. The germline V gene encodes CDR1 KGHSH and CDR2 LQKENI. The V end was cut by 0 bases, the J end by 2 bases, with 14 bases between. CDR3 sequence: CASSPPNAGLGNQPQHF. The DNA for the CDR3 is TGTGCCAGCTCACCACCGAACGCAGGGCTGGGCAATCAGCCCCAGCATTTT.